Listed below are T cell receptor beta chains from one sample, sequenced in a study of metastatic and nonmetastatic thyroid tumors. TCRdb recomputed clones from the PCR reads via MiXCR. The sample lists about 4,300 clones, about 37% seen once, with roughly 25% in the top ten. Source material: tumor tissue. Source of these receptors: a male donor with papillary thyroid cancer or a benign thyroid nodule (not recorded which). Some clones in this sample may be carry-over from other donors' samples. CDR3s include the opening cysteine and the closing phenylalanine or tryptophan. Size values are once, few and many counts, or a class for expanded clones, and some rows have none.

V	size	J	CDR3
TRBV11-2	-	TRBJ2-7	CASSLDGGYPTPYEQYF
TRBV28	few	TRBJ2-5	CASSYAVGRETQYF
TRBV6-5	large	TRBJ2-1	CASSYGDGYGEQFF
TRBV6-4	few	TRBJ2-2	CASRPGTGDTGELFF
TRBV10-3	few	TRBJ1-5	CAISRTGEDNQPQHF
TRBV10-3	few	TRBJ1-2	CAIRGQAREGYTF
TRBV29-1	few	TRBJ2-1	CSVRGSSYNEQFF
TRBV10-3	-	TRBJ1-2	CAISEGGQIRSGGYTF
TRBV7-2	-	TRBJ2-5	CASSSRDSGGGETQYF
TRBV6-2/TRBV6-3	-	TRBJ2-7	CASSYSDTYEQYF
TRBV10-3	-	TRBJ2-1	CATQTTAGWNEQFF
TRBV28	few	TRBJ2-3	CASSSGVSTDTQYF
TRBV7-2	large	TRBJ1-1	CASSLSGTSEAFF
TRBV30	-	TRBJ1-3	CAWSVHGGNTIYF
TRBV20-1	-	TRBJ1-1	CSARGGTGTGAFF
TRBV6-2/TRBV6-3	-	TRBJ1-3	CASSYSSHRMASGNTIYF
TRBV4-1	-	TRBJ2-7	CASSQEMSSEQYF
TRBV28	-	TRBJ1-1	CASSLQAGEAFF
TRBV6-1	-	TRBJ2-5	CASSPGAEETQYF
TRBV7-8	once	TRBJ1-5	CASSLGQCEDQPQHF
TRBV7-9	-	TRBJ2-7	CASSASGSSYEQYF
TRBV28	-	TRBJ1-1	CASSLSPGSMNTEAFF
TRBV18	few	TRBJ1-6	CASSPPSRGSNSPLHF
TRBV20-1	-	TRBJ2-7	CSAAGTAQEQYF
TRBV30	-	TRBJ2-6	CAWSVGSGANVLTF
TRBV6-5	-	TRBJ1-2	CASSYSTGAKHGYTF
TRBV11-3	-	TRBJ2-2	CASRSGQGNTGELFF
TRBV19	many	TRBJ1-6	CASSLTRGTNDNSPLHF
TRBV20-1	-	TRBJ2-3	CSPETSRRTDTQYF
TRBV7-2	-	TRBJ2-7	CASSPTTGVEQYF
TRBV6-1	-	TRBJ2-7	CASSPFLGTVSYEQYF
TRBV20-1	-	TRBJ2-7	CSANAGTGAYEQYF
TRBV2	few	TRBJ2-1	CASTALAALIVEQFF
TRBV19	-	TRBJ1-1	CASSMGVGVGTEAFF
TRBV6-1	-	TRBJ1-5	CASRPAGSQPQHF
TRBV5-1	-	TRBJ2-3	CASSLEGRGYTDTQYF
TRBV10-3	-	TRBJ2-1	CAISESGQSYNEQFF
TRBV6-1	few	TRBJ1-4	CASSQGQGEKLFF
TRBV2	few	TRBJ2-1	CASTRDRGINEQFF
TRBV20-1	large	TRBJ2-7	CSASDGVSSYEQYF
TRBV5-1	-	TRBJ1-2	CASSLEGGDNYGYTF
TRBV6-1	-	TRBJ1-1	CASSDSAGEGTEAFF
TRBV11-1	-	TRBJ2-1	CASSLARGGSYNEQFF
TRBV12-3/TRBV12-4	-	TRBJ2-7	CASSLGSYEQYF
TRBV19	-	TRBJ1-2	CASSIVQGRNYGYTF
TRBV20-1	-	TRBJ2-1	CSANRLAGGSYNEQFF